This T cell receptor beta chain was recovered during a study of CD8+ T cells in alopecia areata. Study-wide context: Treated patients were given oral tofacitinib, which was dosed at 5 to 10 mg twice daily. Affected scalp percentage gauged treated patients' severity.

Germline loops: CDR1 SEHNR, CDR2 FQNEAQ (reference sequence). This CDR3 region has 15 residues. Deletions cut 5 bases from V and 3 bases from J, with 16 bases between. Following RNA extraction, reverse transcription yielded cDNA that acted as the sequencing template. Clones were read by immunoSEQ multiplex PCR, and TCRdb kept only the in-frame ones, dropping some. The table has over 150,000 clones, approximately 57% seen once. Treatment denoted: oral pan-JAK inhibitor, 5-10 mg twice daily. The study team obtained lesional scalp punch biopsies and peripheral blood from alopecia areata patients. Sample: CD4+ T cells sorted from blood, taken at week 24, from a patient treated with tofacitinib. The source of this sequence is a human donor with alopecia areata. The chain employs TRBV7-9 and TRBJ1-2, with D possibly TRBD1 on 5 matching bases. CDR3 loop: CASSQGGYGDYGYTF. DNA for the CDR3: TGTGCCAGCAGCCAGGGAGGGTACGGGGACTATGGCTACACCTTC.